The 19 T cell receptor beta chains below all came from one sample that was sequenced in a study of blood T cell repertoires in COVID-19. Clones were read by immunoSEQ multiplex PCR, and TCRdb kept only the in-frame ones, dropping some. This table has tens of thousands of clones, less than 90% appearing once. The sample comprised peripheral blood. The receptors were gathered from a man between 60 and 70 years old with acute or convalescent COVID-19.

The chain couples TRBV28 to TRBJ1-2; TRBD1 matches 9 bases. The V gene end was trimmed by 5 bases and the J gene end by 8 bases; junction bases not matched to a gene: 12. The CDR3 length is 15 residues. The germline gives CDR1 MDHEN, CDR2 SYDVKM. This CDR3 reads CASSPPGTGLGGYTF. The CDR3 coding sequence is TGTGCCAGCAGTCCCCCAGGGACAGGGTTGGGAGGCTACACCTTC.

This chain uses TRBV5-6 with TRBJ1-2; D is uncertain. Germline V gene sequence: CDR1 SGHDT, CDR2 YYEEEE. The CDR3 extends over 14 amino acids. The CDR3 loop reads CGPQRGPLNYGYTF. DNA for the CDR3: TGTGGCCCGCAGCGCGGCCCTCTTAACTATGGCTACACCTTC.

The CDR3: CASSIQGQPQHF. Written as DNA, the CDR3 is TGTGCCAGTAGTATTCAGGGCCAGCCCCAGCATTTT. This sequence joins TRBV19 and TRBJ1-5, with D tentatively TRBD1 (5 bases). Per the germline V gene, CDR1 is LNHDA and CDR2 is SQIVND (reference sequence). The CDR3 is 12 amino acids. Trimming took 3 bases from V and 7 from J, leaving 7 bases between them.

In this sample, this clone turned up once. The gene calls are TRBV15 and TRBJ1-5, with D uncertain. The length of the CDR3 is 13 residues. Trimming left V 5 bases short and J 3 bases short, with 8 bases between. Germline lookup yields CDR1 LNHNV and CDR2 YYDKDF (reference sequence). CDR3 protein: CATSVQLNQPQHF. Written as DNA, the CDR3 is TGTGCCACCAGCGTACAGCTCAATCAGCCCCAGCATTTT. Together with reference TRBV15 and TRBJ1-5, the CDR3 gives the full variable domain: DAMVIQNPRYQVTQFGKPVTLSCSQTLNHNVMYWYQQKSSQAPKLLFHYYDKDFNNEADTPDNFQSRRPNTSFCFLDIRSPGLGDTAMYLCATSVQLNQPQHFGDGTRLSIL.

Only a few counts were recorded for this clone. This chain links TRBV18 with TRBJ1-5; no firm D call. This CDR3 is 14 amino acids long. V was shortened by 4 bases and J by 2 bases, with 9 bases between the two germline ends. Looked up from germline, CDR1 is KGHSH and CDR2 is LQKENI. Here the CDR3 DNA reads TGTGCCAGCTCACGAAATTCGGGCAATCAGCCCCAGCATTTT. It translates to CASSRNSGNQPQHF.

The chain has TRBV19 and TRBJ1-5, with 9 bases fitting TRBD1. The CDR3 runs to 15 residues. With V trimmed by 7 bases and J by 0 bases, 4 bases remained unmatched. Germline V gene sequence: CDR1 LNHDA, CDR2 SQIVND (reference sequence). Here the CDR3 DNA reads TGTGCCAGTACCGGGGACAGGGTTAGCAATCAGCCCCAGCATTTT. Its translation is CASTGDRVSNQPQHF.

The chain carries TRBV4-2 and TRBJ2-3; tentative D call: TRBD1 (5 bases). CDR3 size: 17 residues. Germline V lookup: CDR1 LGHNA, CDR2 YNFKEQ. V lost 0 bases and J lost 2, with 15 bases in between. The CDR3 spells CASSQEAVVGATDTQYF. The CDR3 DNA reads as TGTGCCAGCAGCCAAGAGGCCGTTGTTGGGGCCACAGATACGCAGTATTTT.

V and J are TRBV10-3 and TRBJ1-6; TRBD1 matches 9 bases. The CDR3 is made up of 20 amino acids. Germline CDR1 ENHRY, CDR2 SYGVKD. J lost 1 base, V lost 6 bases, and 16 bases had no gene match. CDR3 region: CAISGHRGLPPGSYNSPLHF. CDR3 DNA sequence: TGTGCCATCAGCGGACACAGGGGGCTGCCACCGGGGTCCTATAATTCACCCCTCCACTTT.

The rearrangement uses TRBV6-5 and TRBJ2-1; D is perhaps TRBD2 (7 bases). The V gene lost 7 bases and the J gene lost 8 bases, with 18 bases spanning the gap. CDR3 size: 14 residues. Germline lookup yields CDR1 MNHEY and CDR2 SVGAGI. CDR3 loop: CASTAGGANYEQFF. CDR3 DNA sequence: TGTGCCAGCACCGCTGGGGGGGCTAACTATGAGCAGTTCTTC.

V and J are TRBV5-4 and TRBJ2-2, with 9 bases that match TRBD1. This CDR3 is built from 16 residues. Per germline, CDR1 SGHNT and CDR2 YYREEE (reference sequence). The V gene end was trimmed by 3 bases and the J gene end by 5 bases; junction bases not matched to a gene: 8. In nucleotides, the CDR3 is TGTGCCAGCAGCTCCCCGGGACAGGGTGGGACCGGGGAGCTGTTTTTT. Amino acid sequence: CASSSPGQGGTGELFF. The full variable domain, completed using reference TRBV5-4 and TRBJ2-2, is ETGVTQSPTHLIKTRGQQVTLRCSSQSGHNTVSWYQQALGQGPQFIFQYYREEENGRGNFPPRFSGLQFPNYSSELNVNALELDDSALYLCASSSPGQGGTGELFFGEGSRLTVL.

The chain uses TRBV6-1 and TRBJ2-2; a possible D gene is TRBD1 (5 bases). V lost 1 base and J lost 7, with 7 bases in between. Germline lookup yields CDR1 MNHNS and CDR2 SASEGT. The CDR3 sequence is 13 residues long. The CDR3 is CASSEGGIGELFF. CDR3 bases: TGTGCCAGCAGTGAAGGGGGCATCGGGGAGCTGTTTTTT.

This clone was counted only a few times. The rearrangement links TRBV7-2 to TRBJ1-1, with 8 bases matching TRBD1. V lost 4 bases to trimming and J lost 10 bases; unmatched junction nucleotides: 14. The CDR3 has 15 amino acids. Per germline, CDR1 SGHTA and CDR2 FQGNSA. The CDR3 region is CASSYGQGGAAGAFF. As DNA, the CDR3 is TGTGCCAGCAGCTACGGACAGGGTGGGGCAGCTGGAGCTTTCTTT.

The chain couples TRBV29-1 to TRBJ2-1; D possibly corresponds to TRBD1 (6 bases). Per the germline V gene, CDR1 is SQVTM and CDR2 is ANQGSEA. The length of the CDR3 is 14 residues. V lost 7 bases, J lost 3 bases, and 16 bases lay in between. The CDR3 spells CSAVGGQNYNEQFF. Written as DNA, the CDR3 is TGCAGCGCCGTGGGCGGACAGAACTACAATGAGCAGTTCTTC.

The V and J genes are TRBV19 and TRBJ1-1, with 8 bases lining up with TRBD1. Germline CDR1 and CDR2: LNHDA and SQIVND (reference sequence). Trimming took 5 bases from V and 5 from J; bases not matched to a gene: 4. CDR3 length equals 13 residues. The CDR3 region is CASSFYRGTEAFF. The CDR3, as DNA: TGTGCCAGTAGTTTCTACAGGGGGACTGAAGCTTTCTTT.

This chain links TRBV5-4 with TRBJ1-2; TRBD1 matches at 9 bases. V dropped 4 bases and J dropped 2; count of bases not matched to a gene: 6. The CDR3 sequence is 15 residues long. Germline CDR1 is SGHNT and CDR2 is YYREEE (reference sequence). The CDR3 loop reads CASSAGQGLNYGYTF. As DNA, the CDR3 is TGTGCCAGCAGCGCTGGACAGGGGTTAAACTATGGCTACACCTTC.

The CDR3 nucleotides read TGCAGCCTAGCGTTAGGGAATGGCTACACCTTC. This sequence encodes CSLALGNGYTF. The chain uses TRBV29-1 and TRBJ1-2, with D unclear. The V end lost 8 bases, the J end lost 6 bases, and 13 bases lay between the germline ends. CDR1 and CDR2 (germline): SQVTM, ANQGSEA. This CDR3 spans 11 amino acids.

The rearrangement joins TRBV11-2 to TRBJ1-2; D possibly corresponds to TRBD1 (5 bases). V lost 2 bases to trimming and J lost 4 bases, with 14 bases between them. CDR1 and CDR2 from the germline V gene are SGHAT and FQNNGV. There are 15 residues in the CDR3. CDR3 DNA: TGTGCCAGCAGCTTAACGCCAGGGTGGTCCTATGGCTACACCTTC. Translation gives CASSLTPGWSYGYTF.

The rearrangement links TRBV9 to TRBJ1-2; 7 bases match TRBD1. The CDR3 is made up of 14 amino acids. The V gene's germline CDR1 is SGDLS and CDR2 YYNGEE. V was clipped by 3 bases and J by 7 bases; unmatched bases: 9. The CDR3, as DNA: TGTGCCAGCAGCGGGGGGACAGTCCCTGGTGGCTACACCTTC. Protein: CASSGGTVPGGYTF.

This rearrangement joins TRBV9 to TRBJ2-3, with 7 bases aligning to TRBD2. CDR3 length equals 15 residues. Trimming removed 4 bases from V and 0 bases from J; junction bases left unmatched: 5. Germline V gene data show CDR1 as SGDLS and CDR2 as YYNGEE. In nucleotides, the CDR3 is TGTGCCAGCAGCCCGACTAGCCGGAGCACAGATACGCAGTATTTT. It translates to CASSPTSRSTDTQYF. Based on the CDR3 plus reference TRBV9 and TRBJ2-3, the full variable domain is DSGVTQTPKHLITATGQRVTLRCSPRSGDLSVYWYQQSLDQGLQFLIQYYNGEERAKGNILERFSAQQFPDLHSELNLSSLELGDSALYFCASSPTSRSTDTQYFGPGTRLTVL.